The source of this TCR beta chain is a study of blood T cell repertoires in COVID-19. Looking at the study overall: Acute and convalescent COVID-19 specimens originated in the United States, Italy and Spain.

Individuals aged about 18 to 100 years were recruited from some 26 US areas. Which cohort a participant joined came from the clinical history participants gave. Germline V gene lookup returns CDR1 LNHDA and CDR2 SQIVND (reference sequence). This CDR3 region has 14 residues. The germline V and J ends were trimmed by 3 bases and 7 bases, with 12 bases remaining between them. Authors' analysis steps: From reference gene primer amplification, estimates of nucleated cell counts were derived. The repertoire was sequenced with immunoSEQ multiplex PCR; TCRdb's copy has only in-frame clones and lacks some. V and J calls and clone size are copied from that table; D and trimming were computed from the DNA. The data show 130,000 to 150,000 clones, with around 86% seen just once and 11% held by the top ten.

This chain connects TRBV19 to TRBJ1-4; D is unresolved. Input material: PBMCs or T cells enriched from blood (not recorded which). The clonotype was recovered from a man in his 60s who had recovered from COVID-19. For the CDR3, the DNA is TGTGCCAGTAGTATCTACGGGAGAACTGAAAAACTGTTTTTT. This sequence encodes CASSIYGRTEKLFF.